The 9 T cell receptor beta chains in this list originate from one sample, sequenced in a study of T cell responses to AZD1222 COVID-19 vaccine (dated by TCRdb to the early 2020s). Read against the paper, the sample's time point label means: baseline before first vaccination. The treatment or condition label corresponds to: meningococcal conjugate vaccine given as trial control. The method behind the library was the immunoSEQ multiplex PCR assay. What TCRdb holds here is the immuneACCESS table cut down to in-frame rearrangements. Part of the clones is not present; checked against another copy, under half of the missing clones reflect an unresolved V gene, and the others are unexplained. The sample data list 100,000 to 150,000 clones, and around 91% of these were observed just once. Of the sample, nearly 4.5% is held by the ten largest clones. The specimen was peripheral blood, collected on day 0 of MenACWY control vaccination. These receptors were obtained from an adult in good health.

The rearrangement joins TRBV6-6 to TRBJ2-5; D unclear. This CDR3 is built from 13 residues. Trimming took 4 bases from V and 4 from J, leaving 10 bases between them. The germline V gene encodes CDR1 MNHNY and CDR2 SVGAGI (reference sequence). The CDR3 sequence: CASSSGPGETQYF. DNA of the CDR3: TGTGCCAGCAGTTCCGGGCCCGGAGAGACCCAGTACTTC.

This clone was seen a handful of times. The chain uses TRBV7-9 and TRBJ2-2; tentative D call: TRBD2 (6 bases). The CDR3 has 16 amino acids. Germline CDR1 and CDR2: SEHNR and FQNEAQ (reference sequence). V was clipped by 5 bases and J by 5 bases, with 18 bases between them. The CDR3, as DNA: TGTGCCAGCAGCCTCAGCGGGCCCCGGAGGACCGGGGAGCTGTTTTTT. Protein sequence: CASSLSGPRRTGELFF.

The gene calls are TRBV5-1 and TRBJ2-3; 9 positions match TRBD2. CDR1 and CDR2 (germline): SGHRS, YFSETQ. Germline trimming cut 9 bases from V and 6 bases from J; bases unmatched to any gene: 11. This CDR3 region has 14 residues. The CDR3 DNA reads TGCGCCACCACCGGACTAGCGTGGGGGGATACGCAGTATTTT. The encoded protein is CATTGLAWGDTQYF.

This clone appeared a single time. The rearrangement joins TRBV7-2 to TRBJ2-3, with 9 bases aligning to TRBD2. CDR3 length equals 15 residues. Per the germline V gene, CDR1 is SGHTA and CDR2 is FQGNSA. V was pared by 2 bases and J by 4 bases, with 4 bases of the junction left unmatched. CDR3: CASSLLAGLADTQYF. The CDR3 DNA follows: TGTGCCAGCAGCTTACTAGCGGGGTTGGCAGATACGCAGTATTTT.

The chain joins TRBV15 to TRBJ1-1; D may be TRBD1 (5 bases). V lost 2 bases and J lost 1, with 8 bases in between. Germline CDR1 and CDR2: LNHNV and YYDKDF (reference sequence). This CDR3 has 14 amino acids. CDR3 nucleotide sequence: TGTGCCACCAGCAGACAGGGAGGGAACACTGAAGCTTTCTTT. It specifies CATSRQGGNTEAFF.

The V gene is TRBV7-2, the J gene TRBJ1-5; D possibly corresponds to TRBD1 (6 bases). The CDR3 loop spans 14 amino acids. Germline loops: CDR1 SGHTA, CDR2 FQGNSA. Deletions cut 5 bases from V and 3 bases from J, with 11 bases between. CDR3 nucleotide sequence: TGTGCCAGCAGCGGGGACACCCCCAATCAGCCCCAGCATTTT. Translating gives CASSGDTPNQPQHF. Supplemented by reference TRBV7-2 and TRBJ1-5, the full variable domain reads GAGVSQSPSNKVTEKGKDVELRCDPISGHTALYWYRQSLGQGLEFLIYFQGNSAPDKSGLPSDRFSAERTGGSVSTLTIQRTQQEDSAVYLCASSGDTPNQPQHFGDGTRLSIL.

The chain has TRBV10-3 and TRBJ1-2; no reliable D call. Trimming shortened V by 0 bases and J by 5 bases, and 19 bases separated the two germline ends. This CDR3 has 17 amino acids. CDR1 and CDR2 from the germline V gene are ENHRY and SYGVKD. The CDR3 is CAISESSRLPFAYGYTF. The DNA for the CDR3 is TGTGCCATCAGTGAGTCGTCGCGTCTACCTTTCGCGTATGGCTACACCTTC.

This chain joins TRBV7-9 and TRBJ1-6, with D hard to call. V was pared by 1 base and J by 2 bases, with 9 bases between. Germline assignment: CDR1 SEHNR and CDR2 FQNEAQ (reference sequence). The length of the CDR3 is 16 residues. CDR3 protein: CASSLDVGPYNSPLHF. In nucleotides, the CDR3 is TGTGCCAGCAGCTTAGATGTGGGCCCCTATAATTCACCCCTCCACTTT.

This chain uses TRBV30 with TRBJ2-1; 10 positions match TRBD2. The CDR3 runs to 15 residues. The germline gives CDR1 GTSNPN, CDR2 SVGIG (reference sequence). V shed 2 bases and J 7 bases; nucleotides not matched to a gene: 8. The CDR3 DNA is TGTGCCTGGAGTCCTAGCGGGAGCTTCGGTAATGAGCAGTTCTTC. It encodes CAWSPSGSFGNEQFF.